This TCR beta chain was obtained from a study of regulatory T cells in long-lasting Graves disease. Findings and caveats of the study: Public clonotype sharing was higher in persistent than newly diagnosed patients.

This clonotype was seen many times. The antigen is not known. The time point denotes: newly diagnosed GD, antithyroid drugs for less than 3 months. After RNA was extracted from PBMCs, the TCR library was made from it. American Thyroid Association guidelines served as the basis for diagnosing Graves' disease. The source of the patients was an endocrinology department in Xi'an, China. Arm-PCR of CDR3 regions and iRepertoire HTBI primers were used to build TCR beta libraries. Via MiXCR, TCRdb re-called the multiplex PCR reads, giving one row per CDR3 protein. Here the sample spans 250,000 to 400,000 distinct CDR3 sequences, approximately 20% being singletons. Sequenced material: peripheral blood mononuclear cells (PBMCs), taken at new diagnosis, from a patient treated with antithyroid drugs. The TCR was taken from a female donor with Graves disease.

The CDR3 is CASSDRGLSYNEQFF. As DNA, the CDR3 is TGTGCCAGCAGTGACCGAGGACTAAGCTACAATGAGCAGTTCTTC. V usage is TRBV12-3 or TRBV12-4 and J usage is TRBJ2-1; tentatively, D is TRBD2 (6 bases). V was cut by 5 bases and J by 3 bases, with 14 bases left in between. CDR3 size: 15 residues.